The source of this TCR beta chain is a study of technical replicates of blood from a handful of donors. V was trimmed by 4 bases and J by 0 bases, leaving 16 bases between them. The CDR3 is made up of 17 amino acids. Germline CDR1 SNHLY, CDR2 FYNNEI. Measured with immunoSEQ multiplex PCR; TCRdb has only the in-frame clones, and not every one. This table has about 100,000 clones, approximately 96% appearing once. This sequence joins TRBV2 and TRBJ1-5; D is possibly TRBD1 (6 bases). Sequencing was performed on T cells isolated from PBMCs. The source of this sequence is a human donor in good health. CDR3 DNA sequence: TGTGCCAGCAGTGCACCGGGACATTCACGTAGCAATCAGCCCCAGCATTTT. Translated: CASSAPGHSRSNQPQHF.